These 17 T cell receptor beta chains came from one sample sequenced in a study of cytomegalovirus exposure and HLA in healthy donors. The PCR ran on 60 Vbeta and 13 Jbeta primers. Assay used: immunoSEQ multiplex PCR; TCRdb lists only in-frame clones, some missing. In the table there are some 150,000 clones, roughly 83% of which are singletons. The specimen sequenced was PBMCs. The receptor set was obtained from a human donor in good health.

The rearrangement links TRBV28 to TRBJ2-7; possibly TRBD1 for D (6 bases). The CDR3 is made up of 15 amino acids. V dropped 0 bases and J dropped 1 base, with 10 bases sitting between them. CDR1 and CDR2 from the germline V gene are MDHEN and SYDVKM. In DNA, the CDR3 is TGTGCCAGCAGTTTATGGGCAACAGGGTCCTACGAGCAGTACTTC. Encoded protein: CASSLWATGSYEQYF.

The chain carries TRBV30 and TRBJ2-7; TRBD1 is a possible D gene (5 bases). Trimming removed 0 bases from V and 10 bases from J, with 13 bases in between. The CDR3 totals 12 residues. CDR1 and CDR2 (germline): GTSNPN, SVGIG (reference sequence). CDR3 nucleotide sequence: TGTGCCTGGAGTGTACGGCAGGGCGTTCAGTACTTC. Its protein product is CAWSVRQGVQYF.

This clone was counted once. J is TRBJ2-1 and V is TRBV6-4; 9 bases map to TRBD2. The V and J ends lost 0 bases and 8 bases, in that order; junction bases with no gene match: 8. The V gene's germline CDR1 is MRHNA and CDR2 SNTAGT. The CDR3 runs to 16 residues. The CDR3 loop reads CASSDSWREGRDEQFF. DNA for the CDR3: TGTGCCAGCAGTGACTCGTGGCGGGAGGGCCGGGATGAGCAGTTCTTC.

The rearrangement links TRBV5-1 to TRBJ2-7, with D unresolved. Trimming cost V 4 bases and J 3 bases, with 11 bases left between them. Germline V gene lookup returns CDR1 SGHRS and CDR2 YFSETQ. The CDR3 is made up of 13 amino acids. In DNA, the CDR3 is TGCGCCAGCAGCCCGCACAGCTTCTACGAGCAGTACTTC. Protein product: CASSPHSFYEQYF.

The chain combines TRBV5-5 with TRBJ2-5; perhaps TRBD1 as D (5 bases). In germline, CDR1 is SGHKS, CDR2 YYEKEE (reference sequence). The V gene lost 2 bases and the J gene lost 2 bases, with 13 bases spanning the gap. This CDR3 has 15 amino acids. This CDR3 reads CASSFLPDKQETQYF. Here the CDR3 DNA reads TGTGCCAGCAGCTTTTTGCCGGACAAACAAGAGACCCAGTACTTC.

J is TRBJ1-2 and V is TRBV10-2; TRBD1 might be the D (5 bases). Trimming took off 5 bases at V and 4 bases at J, with 17 bases between the two ends. There are 15 residues in the CDR3. The germline gives CDR1 WSHSY, CDR2 SAAADI. The CDR3, as DNA: TGCGCCAGCAGTCCCGGGCAGGGTGTAATCTATGGCTACACCTTC. This translates into CASSPGQGVIYGYTF.

The rearrangement links TRBV4-2 to TRBJ2-7, with D unclear. CDR1 is LGHNA, CDR2 YNFKEQ, per germline. V was shortened by 1 base and J by 4 bases, with 11 bases between the two germline ends. The CDR3 spans 14 residues. CDR3 sequence (DNA): TGTGCCAGCAGCCAAGGTGACGAGCGATACGAGCAGTACTTC. This encodes CASSQGDERYEQYF.

The rearrangement links TRBV7-9 to TRBJ1-1, with 8 bases lining up with TRBD1. J gave up 1 base and V 1 base, and 5 bases lay outside the gene matches. Looked up from germline, CDR1 is SEHNR and CDR2 is FQNEAQ (reference sequence). The CDR3 loop spans 16 amino acids. The CDR3 protein is CASSLVAGGENTEAFF. The CDR3 region has the DNA TGTGCCAGCAGCTTAGTAGCAGGGGGCGAGAACACTGAAGCTTTCTTT.

The chain links TRBV5-4 to TRBJ1-1; 8 nucleotides match TRBD1. V gave up 4 bases and J gave up 9 bases; unmatched junction bases: 11. The CDR3 runs 14 residues. CDR1 and CDR2 from the germline V gene are SGHNT and YYREEE (reference sequence). The CDR3: CASSPEQGVFKAFF. The CDR3 DNA is TGTGCCAGCAGCCCCGAACAGGGGGTGTTCAAAGCTTTCTTT.

V and J are TRBV5-8 and TRBJ2-2; TRBD2 aligns across 8 bases. The CDR3 length is 15 residues. The V gene's germline CDR1 is SGHTS and CDR2 YDEGEE. The ends lost 4 bases at V and 7 bases at J; junction bases unmatched: 9. The CDR3: CASSLSGGSIGELFF. The DNA of the CDR3 is TGTGCCAGCAGCCTGAGCGGGGGATCTATCGGGGAGCTGTTTTTT.

This CDR3 is CASSLDGTAVRLFF. The CDR3 DNA follows: TGTGCCAGCAGCTTGGATGGGACAGCGGTCAGACTGTTTTTT. V is TRBV5-4 and J is TRBJ1-4; the match to TRBD1 covers 7 bases. The CDR3 has 14 amino acids. From germline, CDR1 is SGHNT and CDR2 YYREEE (reference sequence). V was pared by 0 bases and J by 13 bases, with 9 bases of the junction left unmatched.

The chain employs TRBV7-2 and TRBJ2-2; 8 positions agree with TRBD2. With V trimmed by 6 bases and J by 4 bases, 10 bases remained unmatched. The V gene's germline CDR1 is SGHTA and CDR2 FQGNSA. This CDR3 has 16 amino acids. The DNA for the CDR3 is TGTGCCAGCAGTCCATTTGGGACTAGAGGCACCGGGGAGCTGTTTTTT. Its translation: CASSPFGTRGTGELFF.

The rearrangement joins TRBV5-1 to TRBJ2-7; TRBD1 aligns across 8 bases. Germline values: CDR1 SGHRS, CDR2 YFSETQ. The J segment lost 7 bases and the V segment lost 4 bases, leaving 10 bases of the junction unmatched. The CDR3 loop spans 14 amino acids. CDR3 DNA: TGCGCCAGCAGCCCGGACAGGGACCCTAGGGAGCAGTACTTC. It codes for CASSPDRDPREQYF.

This clone showed up just a few times. The rearrangement uses TRBV30 and TRBJ2-7; the D gene is possibly TRBD2 (7 bases). Trimming took 7 bases from V and 4 from J, leaving 35 bases between them. Germline assignment: CDR1 GTSNPN and CDR2 SVGIG (reference sequence). The CDR3 totals 19 residues. CDR3 DNA: TGTGCCTTCAACGCCGGGGGGCCCCAGGTTGGAGCCGACCTTTACGAGCAGTACTTC. It yields the protein CAFNAGGPQVGADLYEQYF.

The chain couples TRBV10-2 to TRBJ2-1; D not resolved. Trimming left V 7 bases short and J 4 bases short, with 14 bases between. The CDR3 length is 14 residues. Germline V gene sequence: CDR1 WSHSY, CDR2 SAAADI. This chain's CDR3 is CASTAEILYNEQFF. The CDR3 nucleotides are TGCGCCAGCACGGCGGAGATACTATACAATGAGCAGTTCTTC.

This clone was counted once. The chain carries TRBV28 and TRBJ1-3, with no clear D. V lost 4 bases to trimming and J lost 3 bases, with 19 bases between them. Germline V CDR1 and CDR2: MDHEN, SYDVKM. CDR3 length equals 17 residues. As DNA, the CDR3 is TGTGCCAGCAGTTCACCGGGGTTAAAGGGAGTTGGAAACACCATATATTTT. This codes for CASSSPGLKGVGNTIYF.

This sequence joins TRBV19 and TRBJ1-3, with 7 positions matching TRBD1. Trimming at V came to 6 bases and at J to 0 bases, leaving 20 bases not matched to a gene. This CDR3 spans 20 amino acids. In germline, CDR1 is LNHDA, CDR2 SQIVND (reference sequence). The CDR3 region has the DNA TGTGCCAGTAGGCCGCTGCGGGACAGAGGGACCACAAGCTCTGGAAACACCATATATTTT. Amino acids: CASRPLRDRGTTSSGNTIYF.